The 8 T cell receptor beta chains given below trace back to one sample, sequenced in a study of HIV-infected children after antiretroviral therapy interruption. Treatment indicated: PENTA 11 planned treatment interruption arm or continuous ART arm. Unique molecular identifiers were included in an RNA-based 3' RACE TCR library. TCRdb redid the calling of the 3' RACE reads with MiXCR, one entry per CDR3 protein. Seen here are around 15,000 distinct CDR3 sequences, around 3.4% observed once, and the top ten hold under 40%. Material: CD45RO+ CD8+ T cells from PBMCs, pooled from several time points, obtained from a donor given antiretroviral therapy, either interrupted or continuous. Documented subset: memory CD8+ CD45RO+ CD45RA- T cells. All receptors come from a pool of human donors with HIV.

The chain links TRBV29-1 to TRBJ1-2; unclear D gene. This CDR3 comprises 12 residues. Germline V gene lookup returns CDR1 SQVTM and CDR2 ANQGSEA. V dropped 4 bases and J dropped 4 bases, with 10 bases sitting between them. CDR3 nucleotide sequence: TGCAGCGTTGGGTACAGAACCTATGGCTACACCTTC. As protein: CSVGYRTYGYTF.

This clonotype showed up just a few times. The rearrangement uses TRBV5-1 and TRBJ2-1; the D gene is possibly TRBD1 (5 bases). The V end was cut by 8 bases, the J end by 5 bases, with 20 bases between. Per germline, CDR1 SGHRS and CDR2 YFSETQ. The CDR3 consists of 15 residues. The CDR3 reads CASRHTQERHNEQFF. The CDR3 coding sequence is TGCGCCAGTCGCCACACACAGGAGCGCCACAATGAGCAGTTCTTC.

This clonotype was seen ten or more times. The genes are TRBV7-8 and TRBJ1-5, with 10 bases aligning to TRBD1. CDR1 and CDR2 from the germline V gene are SGHVS and FQNEAQ. J gave up 5 bases and V 1 base, and 2 bases lay outside the gene matches. This CDR3 has 15 residues. CDR3 nucleotides: TGTGCCAGCAGCTTAGGACAGGGGGCGGATCAGCCCCAGCATTTT. Its protein is CASSLGQGADQPQHF.

This clonotype was detected ten times or more. The chain recombines TRBV7-9 with TRBJ2-2; 9 bases match TRBD1. The CDR3 spans 16 residues. V trimming: 2 bases; J trimming: 7 bases; junction bases outside the gene matches: 8. From germline, CDR1 is SEHNR and CDR2 FQNEAQ (reference sequence). CDR3 protein: CASSLLTGGDGGELFF. The CDR3 bases are TGTGCCAGCAGCTTACTTACAGGGGGCGACGGCGGGGAGCTGTTTTTT. The variable domain in full, with the rest retrieved from reference TRBV7-9 and TRBJ2-2, is DTGVSQNPRHKITKRGQNVTFRCDPISEHNRLYWYRQTLGQGPEFLTYFQNEAQLEKSRLLSDRFSAERPKGSFSTLEIQRTEQGDSAMYLCASSLLTGGDGGELFFGEGSRLTVL.

At least ten counts were recorded for this clonotype. The genes are TRBV11-2 and TRBJ2-2, with D tentatively TRBD1 or TRBD2 (6 bases each). Trimming shortened V by 7 bases and J by 3 bases, and 15 bases separated the two germline ends. The CDR3 consists of 15 residues. Germline-derived CDR1 and CDR2 are SGHAT and FQNNGV. For the CDR3, the DNA is TGTGCCAGCAAATTAGGGGGGACCGACACCGGGGAGCTGTTTTTT. This sequence encodes CASKLGGTDTGELFF.

This clonotype was observed many times. V and J are TRBV7-3 and TRBJ2-7, with TRBD2 matching 7 bases. The CDR3 has 16 residues. Trimming cost V 4 bases and J 2 bases; bases outside gene matches: 11. Germline assignment: CDR1 SGHTA and CDR2 FQGTGA. Written as DNA, the CDR3 is TGTGCCAGCAGCTCGGCAGGACTAGAACCTACCTACGAGCAGTACTTC. It translates to CASSSAGLEPTYEQYF.

This clonotype occurred many times. The chain is built from TRBV12-3 or TRBV12-4 and TRBJ2-4, with D uncertain. Trimming stripped 3 bases from V and 3 bases from J, with 6 bases between. There are 13 residues in the CDR3. As DNA, the CDR3 is TGTGCCAGCAGTTTGGATTACAAAAACATTCAGTACTTC. Encoded protein: CASSLDYKNIQYF.

This clonotype was seen ten or more times. The rearrangement uses TRBV5-1 and TRBJ2-3; 15 bases agree with TRBD2. With 3 bases clipped from V and 0 bases from J, the junction kept 11 bases outside the gene matches. The CDR3 spans 20 residues. Germline CDR1 SGHRS, CDR2 YFSETQ. CDR3: CASSSEIGTSGGPSTDTQYF. CDR3 DNA: TGCGCCAGCAGCTCGGAGATCGGGACTAGCGGGGGGCCTAGCACAGATACGCAGTATTTT.